The 23 T cell receptor beta chains below were found in one sample sequenced in a study of monozygotic twins with inflammatory bowel disease. TCRdb re-called the 5' RACE reads and gives one entry per CDR3 protein, without DNA. The sample data list about 160,000 distinct CDR3 sequences. Sample: blood. These receptors were taken from a human donor with ulcerative colitis or Crohn's disease, or a healthy co-twin of an affected twin (not recorded which).

This sequence joins TRBV6-1 and TRBJ2-2; TCRdb reports TRBD1, a call that lacks DNA to check it against. Germline-derived CDR1 and CDR2 are MNHNS and SASEGT. CDR3 length: 15 amino acids. This CDR3 reads CASSPGTYHTGELFF.

The V gene is TRBV6-5, the J gene TRBJ1-2. The CDR3 extends over 13 amino acids. Germline assignment: CDR1 MNHEY and CDR2 SVGAGI. CDR3 loop: CASSYSTVGGYTF.

V usage is TRBV19 and J usage is TRBJ2-6; TCRdb gives TRBD1 as the D gene, but with no DNA this cannot be confirmed. The CDR3 has 19 residues. Germline V lookup: CDR1 LNHDA, CDR2 SQIVND (reference sequence). This chain's CDR3 is CASSMEGQPWSSGANVLTF.

The chain is built from TRBV5-6 and TRBJ2-7; TCRdb picks TRBD2, but there is no DNA to check that call. CDR3 length: 13 amino acids. Germline V gene sequence: CDR1 SGHDT, CDR2 YYEEEE. The CDR3 region is CASSFGPLDEQYF. The complete variable domain, with remaining parts taken from reference TRBV5-6 and TRBJ2-7, reads DAGVTQSPTHLIKTRGQQVTLRCSPKSGHDTVSWYQQALGQGPQFIFQYYEEEERQRGNFPDRFSGHQFPNYSSELNVNALLLGDSALYLCASSFGPLDEQYFGPGTRLTVT.

This chain connects TRBV20-1 to TRBJ2-1; TCRdb's assignment of TRBD1 cannot be checked, as there is no DNA. Germline CDR1 reads DFQATT; CDR2 reads SNEGSKA (reference sequence). This CDR3 region has 14 residues. CDR3 residues: CSAPPGGIYNEQFF.

The V and J genes are TRBV4-1 and TRBJ1-2. Germline V CDR1 and CDR2: MGHRA, YSYEKL. The CDR3 runs to 15 residues. The CDR3 sequence: CASSQDVATNYGYTF.

CDR3 in amino acids: CASSLRGAQETQYF. The chain has TRBV5-1 and TRBJ2-5; TCRdb proposes TRBD1, but this gene call is untestable without DNA. The CDR3 length is 14 residues. Germline CDR1 and CDR2: SGHRS and YFSETQ.

The chain joins TRBV6-1 to TRBJ2-1; as DNA is missing, the TRBD2 call by TCRdb cannot be tested. The length of the CDR3 is 16 residues. Germline values: CDR1 MNHNS, CDR2 SASEGT. The CDR3 region is CASSVSGGDPYNEQFF.

The rearrangement joins TRBV7-2 to TRBJ2-7. Germline CDR1 SGHTA, CDR2 FQGNSA. The CDR3 runs to 15 residues. The chain's CDR3 is CASSLGLATSYEQYF.

The chain combines TRBV5-1 with TRBJ2-5; the TCRdb call, TRBD1, lacks DNA for checking. Germline V gene data show CDR1 as SGHRS and CDR2 as YFSETQ. The CDR3 extends over 14 amino acids. CDR3: CASSLQGRGETQYF.

The chain recombines TRBV5-1 with TRBJ1-4; TCRdb outputs TRBD1, but without DNA this stays unchecked. The CDR3 length is 15 residues. Germline lookup yields CDR1 SGHRS and CDR2 YFSETQ. The chain's CDR3 is CASSLTGGGNEKLFF.

The chain uses TRBV20-1 and TRBJ2-5; the D call of TRBD1 rests on TCRdb alone, since no DNA is present to check it. This CDR3 is 15 amino acids long. The V gene's germline CDR1 is DFQATT and CDR2 SNEGSKA (reference sequence). The CDR3 protein is CSARVSSGGAETQYF.

The rearrangement uses TRBV28 and TRBJ2-2; the D gene TCRdb calls, TRBD2, cannot be checked with no DNA. From germline, CDR1 is MDHEN and CDR2 SYDVKM. The CDR3 extends over 13 amino acids. CDR3 region: CASRLTRSGELFF.

This CDR3 is CASSLEAPGTQYF. The gene calls are TRBV11-2 and TRBJ2-3; the TCRdb D gene call, TRBD2, has no DNA to confirm it. Germline V gene lookup returns CDR1 SGHAT and CDR2 FQNNGV. The CDR3 spans 13 residues.

J is TRBJ2-3 and V is TRBV3-1; no DNA is available, so the TRBD1 call from TCRdb remains unchecked. CDR1 is LGHDT and CDR2 is YNNKEL in the germline V gene (reference sequence). This CDR3 has 14 residues. Here the CDR3 reads CASSPLRGGSQQYF.

The rearrangement links TRBV7-2 to TRBJ2-2; as DNA is missing, the TRBD1 call by TCRdb cannot be tested. Germline-derived CDR1 and CDR2 are SGHTA and FQGNSA. The CDR3 contains 14 residues. The CDR3 protein is CASSFGQNTGELFF. The full variable domain, rest sourced from reference TRBV7-2 and TRBJ2-2, is GAGVSQSPSNKVTEKGKDVELRCDPISGHTALYWYRQSLGQGLEFLIYFQGNSAPDKSGLPSDRFSAERTGGSVSTLTIQRTQQEDSAVYLCASSFGQNTGELFFGEGSRLTVL.

The genes are TRBV6-6 and TRBJ2-7; TCRdb calls TRBD2, which cannot be checked without DNA. This CDR3 spans 13 amino acids. Germline CDR1 and CDR2: MNHNY and SVGAGI (reference sequence). This chain's CDR3 is CASSASGVYEQYF.

The chain carries TRBV18 and TRBJ2-7; TCRdb gives TRBD2 as the D gene, but with no DNA this cannot be confirmed. Germline V CDR1 and CDR2: KGHSH, LQKENI. This CDR3 region has 15 residues. CDR3: CASSPPLGQRREQYF.

J is TRBJ1-5 and V is TRBV20-1; TCRdb lists TRBD1, though no DNA is available to test this call. The V gene's germline CDR1 is DFQATT and CDR2 SNEGSKA (reference sequence). The CDR3 has 18 residues. The CDR3: CSARDRFGGFLRNQPQHF.

The CDR3 reads CASSLGGAGEKLFF. The rearrangement uses TRBV7-2 and TRBJ1-4; the TCRdb D gene call, TRBD1, has no DNA to confirm it. The CDR3 is 14 residues long. The germline gives CDR1 SGHTA, CDR2 FQGNSA.

This chain links TRBV4-1 with TRBJ1-5; TCRdb outputs TRBD1, but without DNA this stays unchecked. This CDR3 region has 17 residues. The germline gives CDR1 MGHRA, CDR2 YSYEKL. Here the CDR3 reads CASSPYRTGDSTGPQHF.

This chain joins TRBV6-1 and TRBJ2-3; the D gene TCRdb calls, TRBD1, cannot be checked with no DNA. The CDR3 consists of 17 residues. Per the germline V gene, CDR1 is MNHNS and CDR2 is SASEGT. CDR3 protein: CASSGRVWDSSTDTQYF.

The chain has TRBV7-6 and TRBJ1-4; TCRdb calls TRBD1, which cannot be checked without DNA. The CDR3 contains 16 residues. Germline V gene data show CDR1 as SGHVS and CDR2 as FNYEAQ. The CDR3: CASSFGKMATNEKLFF.